Shown below are 20 T cell receptor beta chains from a single sample sequenced in a study of lymphopenia after photon versus proton radiotherapy. Assay used: immunoSEQ multiplex PCR; TCRdb lists only in-frame clones, some missing. Here the sample spans about 26,000 clones, more than 80% being singletons. Sequenced material: peripheral blood, taken from a patient treated with photon-based radiotherapy. The receptors come from a man aged 25 to 40 with gastric cancer.

The chain employs TRBV7-3 and TRBJ1-1; D not resolved. V shed 1 base and J shed 1 base, with 10 bases lying between them. Per the germline V gene, CDR1 is SGHTA and CDR2 is FQGTGA. This CDR3 has 15 amino acids. The chain's CDR3 is CASSLSWVGNTEAFF. The DNA for the CDR3 is TGTGCCAGCAGCTTAAGTTGGGTCGGGAACACTGAAGCTTTCTTT. Full variable domain (rest looked up from reference TRBV7-3 and TRBJ1-1): GAGVSQTPSNKVTEKGKYVELRCDPISGHTALYWYRQSLGQGPEFLIYFQGTGAADDSGLPNDRFFAVRPEGSVSTLKIQRTERGDSAVYLCASSLSWVGNTEAFFGQGTRLTVV.

This clone turned up a few times. The chain recombines TRBV19 with TRBJ1-5; D is unclear. The CDR3 loop spans 14 amino acids. Per germline, CDR1 LNHDA and CDR2 SQIVND (reference sequence). Trimming took 3 bases from V and 4 from J, leaving 10 bases between them. The CDR3 is CASSIGSRNQPQHF. For the CDR3, the DNA is TGTGCCAGTAGTATTGGGTCCAGAAATCAGCCCCAGCATTTT. The complete variable domain, with remaining parts taken from reference TRBV19 and TRBJ1-5, reads DGGITQSPKYLFRKEGQNVTLSCEQNLNHDAMYWYRQDPGQGLRLIYYSQIVNDFQKGDIAEGYSVSREKKESFPLTVTSAQKNPTAFYLCASSIGSRNQPQHFGDGTRLSIL.

The rearrangement links TRBV7-9 to TRBJ1-5, with TRBD1 as a possible D gene (5 bases). The CDR3 sequence is 16 residues long. Per the germline V gene, CDR1 is SEHNR and CDR2 is FQNEAQ (reference sequence). V was cut by 6 bases and J by 2 bases, with 17 bases left in between. In DNA form, the CDR3 reads TGTGCCAGCAGATTTGAGGGGCCCATAGGCAATCAGCCCCAGCATTTT. It specifies CASRFEGPIGNQPQHF.

This clone was seen more than once but under ten times. The V gene is TRBV10-2, the J gene TRBJ2-2, with TRBD2 identical over 8 bases. Germline V lookup: CDR1 WSHSY, CDR2 SAAADI. The CDR3 runs 18 residues. Unmatched junction bases numbered 13, after V lost 2 bases and J lost 5 bases. CDR3 bases: TGCGCCAGCAGTGAGCCAGCGGGGGAGGGAAAAAAAACCGGGGAGCTGTTTTTT. This codes for CASSEPAGEGKKTGELFF.

The chain joins TRBV7-9 to TRBJ2-5, with D perhaps matching TRBD1 or TRBD2 (5 bases each). Germline CDR1 SEHNR, CDR2 FQNEAQ (reference sequence). The CDR3 consists of 14 residues. Trimming left V 2 bases short and J 5 bases short, with 12 bases between. The CDR3 DNA follows: TGTGCCAGCAGCTTAACCGGGGCCGGGGAGACCCAGTACTTC. Amino acid sequence: CASSLTGAGETQYF. Together with reference TRBV7-9 and TRBJ2-5, the CDR3 gives the full variable domain: DTGVSQNPRHKITKRGQNVTFRCDPISEHNRLYWYRQTLGQGPEFLTYFQNEAQLEKSRLLSDRFSAERPKGSFSTLEIQRTEQGDSAMYLCASSLTGAGETQYFGPGTRLLVL.

This clone was counted once. J is TRBJ2-4 and V is TRBV6-5; 11 bases align to TRBD1. V lost 2 bases to trimming and J lost 13 bases; unmatched junction nucleotides: 4. Germline V gives CDR1 MNHEY, CDR2 SVGAGI. The length of the CDR3 is 13 residues. The CDR3 here is CASSYRGQGAQYF. CDR3 nucleotide sequence: TGTGCCAGCAGTTACCGCGGACAGGGGGCCCAGTACTTC.

The rearrangement uses TRBV6-6 and TRBJ1-5; 8 bases fit TRBD1. CDR3 length: 15 amino acids. Germline V lookup: CDR1 MNHNY, CDR2 SVGAGI (reference sequence). The junction had 4 bases not matched to a gene; V was cut back by 1 base and J by 5 bases. CDR3 region: CASSYYGQGDQPQHF. The CDR3 nucleotides are TGTGCCAGCAGTTACTACGGACAGGGAGATCAGCCCCAGCATTTT.

The CDR3 here is CASSLLTTGGTVNTEAFF. As DNA, the CDR3 is TGTGCCAGCAGTTTACTAACGACAGGGGGCACCGTGAACACTGAAGCTTTCTTT. The chain employs TRBV27 and TRBJ1-1, with TRBD1 identical over 10 bases. This CDR3 is 18 amino acids long. Germline trimming cut 2 bases from V and 0 bases from J; bases unmatched to any gene: 9. CDR1 and CDR2 from the germline V gene are MNHEY and SMNVEV (reference sequence).

The chain has TRBV5-1 and TRBJ2-3; 7 nucleotides agree with TRBD2. V shed 0 bases, J shed 5 bases, and the junction held 3 bases outside the gene matches. The germline V gene encodes CDR1 SGHRS and CDR2 YFSETQ. There are 14 residues in the CDR3. The chain's CDR3 is CASSLEAGIDTQYF. CDR3 coding DNA: TGCGCCAGCAGCTTGGAAGCGGGAATAGATACGCAGTATTTT.

The chain carries TRBV19 and TRBJ1-2; TRBD1 aligns across 7 bases. The V gene end was trimmed by 3 bases and the J gene end by 8 bases; junction bases not matched to a gene: 6. The CDR3 has 13 amino acids. In germline, CDR1 is LNHDA, CDR2 SQIVND (reference sequence). The CDR3 region is CASSIDRVSGYTF. The CDR3 region has the DNA TGTGCCAGTAGTATCGACAGGGTGAGCGGCTACACCTTC.

The CDR3 loop is CASSQGASGKTLSYNEQFF. CDR3 sequence (DNA): TGCGCCAGCAGCCAGGGGGCTAGCGGGAAGACTCTCTCCTACAATGAGCAGTTCTTC. The chain couples TRBV4-1 to TRBJ2-1, with 9 nucleotides matching TRBD2. The CDR3 length is 19 residues. Trimming at V came to 3 bases and at J to 0 bases, leaving 12 bases not matched to a gene. The germline V gene has CDR1 MGHRA and CDR2 YSYEKL.

The rearrangement joins TRBV9 to TRBJ1-2; TRBD1 aligns across 7 bases. The length of the CDR3 is 13 residues. Germline CDR1 is SGDLS and CDR2 is YYNGEE. Trimming took 3 bases from V and 4 from J; bases not matched to a gene: 3. The CDR3 reads CASSGQGFYGYTF. The CDR3 bases are TGTGCCAGCAGCGGACAGGGATTCTATGGCTACACCTTC. The full variable domain, completed using reference TRBV9 and TRBJ1-2, is DSGVTQTPKHLITATGQRVTLRCSPRSGDLSVYWYQQSLDQGLQFLIQYYNGEERAKGNILERFSAQQFPDLHSELNLSSLELGDSALYFCASSGQGFYGYTFGSGTRLTVV.

The CDR3 loop reads CASSSDLDGYTF. In DNA form, the CDR3 reads TGCGCCAGCAGCTCAGACTTAGATGGCTACACCTTC. The chain employs TRBV5-1 and TRBJ1-2, with no clear D. Germline V lookup: CDR1 SGHRS, CDR2 YFSETQ. The CDR3 is 12 residues long. Trimming took off 3 bases at V and 6 bases at J, with 9 bases between the two ends.

This clone was found once. The chain carries TRBV4-2 and TRBJ2-1, with 9 bases fitting TRBD2. CDR1 is LGHNA, CDR2 YNFKEQ, per germline. Losses at the gene ends were 1 base for V and 3 bases for J; bases not matched to a gene: 7. The CDR3 covers 17 residues. The CDR3 bases are TGTGCCAGCAGCCAAGGGGTAGCGGGAGTGAGCTACAATGAGCAGTTCTTC. It yields the protein CASSQGVAGVSYNEQFF.

The chain carries TRBV5-1 and TRBJ1-4, with 10 positions matching TRBD1. Unmatched junction bases numbered 12, after V lost 3 bases and J lost 7 bases. This CDR3 contains 17 residues. Germline V lookup: CDR1 SGHRS, CDR2 YFSETQ. The CDR3 protein is CASSWGTGDGDGEKLFF. CDR3 DNA sequence: TGCGCCAGCAGCTGGGGGACAGGGGACGGGGACGGTGAAAAACTGTTTTTT.

This chain uses TRBV6-5 with TRBJ1-4; D might be TRBD1 (5 bases). V was clipped by 5 bases and J by 6 bases, with 13 bases between them. The germline gives CDR1 MNHEY, CDR2 SVGAGI. The CDR3 runs to 14 residues. The CDR3 DNA follows: TGTGCCAGCAGTGGTCTGGGACCGGATGAAAAACTGTTTTTT. Translating gives CASSGLGPDEKLFF.

This clone was found once. The chain links TRBV19 to TRBJ1-1; no clear D. The length of the CDR3 is 13 residues. The germline CDR1 and CDR2 sequences are LNHDA and SQIVND (reference sequence). Trimming took 2 bases from V and 1 from J, leaving 5 bases between them. CDR3 nucleotide sequence: TGTGCCAGTAGTATACGGACGAACACTGAAGCTTTCTTT. Translated, it gives CASSIRTNTEAFF.

This chain joins TRBV5-1 and TRBJ1-2, with D unresolved. The CDR3 extends over 13 amino acids. Germline CDR1 and CDR2: SGHRS and YFSETQ. Trimming removed 0 bases from V and 0 bases from J, with 3 bases in between. CDR3 residues: CASSLGTNYGYTF. CDR3 bases: TGCGCCAGCAGCTTGGGTACTAACTATGGCTACACCTTC.

In its sample, this clone was seen once. The V and J genes are TRBV2 and TRBJ2-1, with 10 bases matching TRBD1. J was trimmed by 7 bases and V by 4 bases; bases with no gene match: 16. The CDR3 contains 18 residues. CDR1 and CDR2 from the germline V gene are SNHLY and FYNNEI. CDR3 coding DNA: TGTGCCAGCAGTGTGTCCGGGACAGGGGTTTACGCGGGGAATGAGCAGTTCTTC. This translates into CASSVSGTGVYAGNEQFF.

The chain combines TRBV6-1 with TRBJ2-3; tentatively, D is TRBD1 (6 bases). CDR1 and CDR2 (germline): MNHNS, SASEGT. Trimming pared 7 bases from V and 2 bases from J, leaving 13 bases between. The CDR3 has 14 amino acids. The CDR3 spells CASTLDSNTDTQYF. CDR3 DNA: TGTGCCAGCACACTGGACAGCAACACAGATACGCAGTATTTT.